This passage covers 4 T cell receptor beta chains from one sample sequenced in a study of T cells after yellow fever vaccination. In TCRdb, the 5' RACE reads were re-called with MiXCR into one record per CDR3 protein. Among approximately 550,000 distinct CDR3 sequences listed, roughly 12% were seen once. The sample consisted of PBMCs, taken on the day of the yellow fever booster vaccination. The receptors were sampled from a man younger than 45 who received the YFV17D yellow fever vaccine.

In this sample, this clonotype turned up a few times. The chain combines TRBV20-1 with TRBJ2-1; D may match TRBD1 or TRBD2 (5 bases each). Germline assignment: CDR1 DFQATT and CDR2 SNEGSKA (reference sequence). Trimming removed 2 bases from V and 7 bases from J, with 18 bases in between. CDR3 length: 15 residues. CDR3 sequence reads: CSARKAQGAGNEQFF. The CDR3 DNA reads as TGCAGTGCTAGAAAGGCTCAGGGAGCTGGAAATGAGCAGTTCTTC.

This clonotype was seen more than once but under ten times. The chain joins TRBV12-3 or TRBV12-4 to TRBJ1-5, with D unresolved. The length of the CDR3 is 12 residues. V lost 6 bases and J lost 6, with 9 bases in between. The CDR3 DNA is TGTGCCAGCAGCCCCCCGGCTCAGCCCCAGCATTTT. As protein: CASSPPAQPQHF.

The chain joins TRBV7-6 to TRBJ2-3; 15 bases align to TRBD2. The germline gives CDR1 SGHVS, CDR2 FNYEAQ. Losses at the gene ends were 0 bases for V and 4 bases for J; bases not matched to a gene: 11. The CDR3 has 20 amino acids. DNA of the CDR3: TGTGCCAGCAGCTTAGCGAGTCCGGGGACTAGCGGGAGGAGGGCAGATACGCAGTATTTT. This sequence encodes CASSLASPGTSGRRADTQYF.

This clonotype was found many times. The V gene is TRBV6-1, the J gene TRBJ2-7; D is unresolved. Germline V gene sequence: CDR1 MNHNS, CDR2 SASEGT. V dropped 10 bases and J dropped 0 bases, with 16 bases sitting between them. The CDR3 runs to 14 residues. Written as DNA, the CDR3 is TGTGCCACCTCGGGTGCGGCAGCCTCCTACGAGCAGTACTTC. Protein sequence: CATSGAAASYEQYF.